This T cell receptor (beta chain) was recovered during a study of post-analysis software for immune sequencing data (dated by TCRdb to between 2014 and 2017). Background on the whole study: The recorded disease courses included relapsing-remitting, secondary progressive and progressive-relapsing multiple sclerosis, and some patients had no subtype annotation. A subset of samples was prepared in parallel using single-end sample barcoding, then pooled and co-amplified after Illumina adapter ligation. The patient repertoires were set against eleven to twelve previously published healthy control repertoires from donors whose ages ranged from about 6 to 25 years.

The method was PCR. Sequenced on an Illumina HiSeq 2500. To reduce PCR and sequencing biases, unique molecular identifiers were incorporated into the TCR beta cDNA libraries. Every 1 to 10 million input T cells yielded about 500,000 cDNA molecules, meaning each molecule approximated one T cell. The patient libraries were prepared and sequenced using the same protocol as the earlier healthy control dataset. Within a given batch, samples were prepared together, multiplexed and sequenced on the same HiSeq lane. The original pipeline was this. Raw barcoded reads were processed with MIGEC, discarding single-read molecular identifier groups before consensus assembly and CDR3 extraction. Clonotype tables were post-analysed with VDJtools, normalizing diversity by down-sampling all datasets to the smallest sample size. In repertoire overlap clustering, CDR3 amino acid sequences, but not nucleotide sequences, were matched to correct batch-related cross-sample contamination. The public reads were quality trimmed at Q25 with fastp and then assembled into clones with MiXCR by TCRdb, keeping productive beta chains. Each entry merges the rows of one CDR3 protein and shows their most common DNA and genes. These V and J calls rely on TCRdb rather than the paper's analysis. The sample table shows fewer than 850,000 distinct CDR3 sequences, and around 27% are seen once. The top ten clones comprise around 0.56% of the sample.

To demonstrate the VDJtools post-analysis software, the study profiled TCR beta repertoires from the peripheral blood of under 15 young patients with multiple sclerosis. The patients with multiple sclerosis were children and adolescents between roughly 6 and 17 years of age. This clonotype was counted a few times. Its antigen specificity is not known. No clone much larger than this one lies a single base away; base qualities are absent. What the work shows at the level of the full study, not this receptor alone: The multiple sclerosis patient group was slightly younger than the control group. Strong co-clustering of samples prepared in the same batch was shown by direct clustering with F measure, prompting a batch-effect correction. Significantly lower normalized Chao1 diversity was found in multiple sclerosis patients than in controls, suggesting substantial peripheral T-cell clonal expansion.

The sequence was obtained from a girl aged 5-17 years with multiple sclerosis. Sequenced material: blood.

The CDR3 reads as follows: CSPRLAEAYEQYF. The sequenced DNA is TGCAGCCCGCGGCTAGCGGAGGCCTACGAGCAGTACTTC. The chain links TRBV20-1 with TRBJ2-7; TRBD2 aligns with 7 central bases. In the germline V gene (reference sequence), CDR1 corresponds to DFQATT and CDR2 to SNEGSKA. Counted from cysteine to phenylalanine, this CDR3 has 13 amino acids. CDR3 DNA only is kept here, 39 bases in frame from base 1.